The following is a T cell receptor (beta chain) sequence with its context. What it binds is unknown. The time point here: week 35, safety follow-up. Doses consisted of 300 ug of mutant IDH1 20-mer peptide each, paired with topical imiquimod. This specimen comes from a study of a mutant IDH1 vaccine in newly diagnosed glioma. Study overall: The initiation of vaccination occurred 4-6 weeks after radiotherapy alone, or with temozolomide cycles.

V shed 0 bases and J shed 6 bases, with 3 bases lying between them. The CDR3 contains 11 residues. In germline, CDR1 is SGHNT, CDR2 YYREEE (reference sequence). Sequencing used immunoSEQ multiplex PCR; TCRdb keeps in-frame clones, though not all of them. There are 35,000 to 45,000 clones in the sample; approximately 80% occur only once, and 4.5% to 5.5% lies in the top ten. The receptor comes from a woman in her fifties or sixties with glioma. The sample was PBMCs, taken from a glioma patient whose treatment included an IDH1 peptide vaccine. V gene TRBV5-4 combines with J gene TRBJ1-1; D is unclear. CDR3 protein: CASSLGPEAFF. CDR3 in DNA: TGTGCCAGCAGCTTGGGCCCTGAAGCTTTCTTT. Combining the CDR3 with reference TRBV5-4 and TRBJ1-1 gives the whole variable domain ETGVTQSPTHLIKTRGQQVTLRCSSQSGHNTVSWYQQALGQGPQFIFQYYREEENGRGNFPPRFSGLQFPNYSSELNVNALELDDSALYLCASSLGPEAFFGQGTRLTVV.